This record concerns one TCR beta chain sequence. The antigen remains undetermined. Looked up from germline, CDR1 is DFQATT and CDR2 is SNEGSKA (reference sequence). The CDR3 is 16 amino acids. J gave up 9 bases and V 4 bases, and 16 bases lay outside the gene matches. TCRdb used MiXCR to reprocess the 5' RACE reads, holding one entry per CDR3 protein. The profile shows around 250,000 distinct CDR3 sequences, roughly 32% of them singletons. These data originate in a study of CD8 T cells in ankylosing spondylitis. Findings and caveats of the study: Previously reported in reactive arthritis synovial fluid and blood were some of the motif variants. Ankylosing spondylitis blood appeared to carry a characteristic TCR beta motif of roughly eight highly homologous variants.

J is TRBJ2-2 and V is TRBV20-1, with TRBD1 identical over 8 bases. Sequencing was performed on blood, either unsorted or a sorted T cell fraction (not recorded which). The sequence was obtained from a male donor with ankylosing spondylitis or in good health (not recorded which). CDR3 in amino acids: CSAMRAGQGAVRELFF. The CDR3 coding sequence is TGCAGTGCTATGAGGGCTGGACAGGGTGCCGTTAGGGAGCTGTTTTTT.